This T cell receptor beta chain was retrieved from a study of blood T cells in healthy people across ages (dated by TCRdb to the mid-2010s). Broadly, across the study: In model experiments, template switching captured about one uniquely barcoded TCR beta cDNA molecule for every two T cells. To track age-related changes in TCR beta repertoire diversity, the study relied on deep sequencing normalized with unique cDNA molecular identifiers. Four age groups were formed from the donors: young (average approximately 15 years), middle-aged (around 40), aged (62) and long-lived (less than 85). To avoid experimental bias, donors of different ages were randomly spread across the sequencing lanes. Two additional independent replicas of 1 million unique cDNA reads from the same blood draw were analyzed for two donors (one aged 18 to 30 and one aged 80 or older). The paper's findings and limits, for the study overall: Estimates of total diversity based on one million sequenced T cells were considered lower bounds and underestimates. Because profiling used bulk unsorted PBMCs, naive and antigen-experienced compartments could not be compared conclusively. Compared with the aged group, more naive CD4+ T cells, fewer expanded clones and increased TCR diversity were shown by the long-lived group, suggesting age selection. The CMV infection status of donors was not known, potentially confounding age-related changes in expanded clonotypes. Observed TCR beta diversity correlated strongly with the percentage of naive T cells measured by flow cytometry. Observed TCR beta diversity per million T cells fell roughly linearly with age, and a significant reduction was already apparent by age roughly 40.

The 39 donors, aged about 6 to 100 years, were systemically healthy Caucasian individuals from Russia. Roughly 11 milliliters of peripheral blood were drawn from each donor into EDTA-treated Vacutainer tubes. Ficoll-Paque density-gradient centrifugation was used to isolate PBMCs, with at least 6.5 million obtained per sample. Total RNA, at least 6 micrograms per sample, was extracted from PBMCs with Trizol reagent. For every donor, flow cytometry on a PBMC aliquot measured the percentage of naive CD45RAhigh/CD27high T cells. The CDR3 holds 17 amino acids from the cysteine to the phenylalanine. Just CDR3 DNA is preserved here, 51 bases in frame from base 1. In the germline V gene, CDR1 corresponds to SGHRS and CDR2 to YFSETQ. Ends trimmed: V by 0 bases, J by 7 bases; bases unmatched to a gene: 11. On this clonotype itself: The clone's antigen remains unknown. Base qualities were left out, and no much larger clone turns up one base away.

The library was built by means of 5' RACE. A second roughly 6 to 11 cycle PCR used a sample-barcoded 5' primer and a J-beta primer mix. Each TCR beta cDNA molecule received a unique molecular identifier from a template-switch 5' adaptor carrying 12 random nucleotides. At least 2.5 million CDR3-containing paired-end reads were obtained from each sample. The Mint cDNA synthesis kit, primed by a TRBC-specific oligonucleotide, was used to synthesize first-strand cDNA from all RNA. Following uracil-DNA glycosylase treatment, all cDNA underwent a first 18-cycle PCR with the universal primers M1SS and BC2_uni_R. The published analysis was carried out like this. Normalization of each sample was performed by random selection of 1 million high-quality reads, each carrying a distinct molecular identifier. Reads sharing molecular identifiers were discarded rather than binned into consensus sequences. CDR3 identification, clonotype clustering and error correction used MiTCR with a Q25 quality threshold and the strictest error-elimination algorithm. Lower-bound total TCR beta diversity was estimated with a nonparametric unseen species model using Euler transformation. Starting from the raw public reads, TCRdb applied fastp trimming at Q25, assembled clones with MiXCR and retained in-frame beta chains. Rows merge per CDR3 protein into single entries with the most common DNA and genes. TCRdb, not the authors, supplied the V and J calls. Counted in this sample were around 1,900,000 distinct CDR3 sequences; roughly two fifths of them appeared once. Around 23% of the sample goes to the ten largest clones.

The sequence came from a human donor in good health. Sequencing was carried out using blood. The V and J genes are TRBV5-1 and TRBJ2-1; TRBD2 matches 9 bases in the middle. Here is the DNA: TGCGCCAGCAGCTTGGCATTAGCGGGGGCCAAGGGAAATGAGCAGTTCTTC. The resulting protein is CASSLALAGAKGNEQFF. With all but the CDR3 taken from the reference TRBV5-1 and TRBJ2-1 genes, the full variable domain is: KAGVTQTPRYLIKTRGQQVTLSCSPISGHRSVSWYQQTPGQGLQFLFEYFSETQRNKGNFPGRFSGRQFSNSRSEMNVSTLELGDSALYLCASSLALAGAKGNEQFFGPGTRLTVL.